This T cell receptor (beta chain) originates from a study of cytomegalovirus exposure and HLA in healthy donors. CDR1 and CDR2 from the germline V gene are SGDLS and YYNGEE. J lost 3 bases, V lost 0 bases, and 10 bases had no gene match. This CDR3 is 17 amino acids long. In regard to this clone: No antigen is known for it.

PCR involved 60 Vbeta and 13 Jbeta primers. The table came from immunoSEQ multiplex PCR; TCRdb's copy has only in-frame clones and leaves some out. Of some 170,000 clones in the sample, roughly four fifths were seen once. Study results and caveats: Earlier analysis yielded a pattern in which most TCR beta V segments were productive about 87% or about 30% of the time.

The sequenced material came from PBMCs. This chain uses TRBV9 with TRBJ2-3; TRBD2 agrees at 7 bases. The receptor was isolated from a man aged 45-65 years in good health and CMV-seropositive. The CDR3 sequence: CASSVGAGELGTDTQYF. CDR3 DNA: TGTGCCAGCAGCGTAGGGGCGGGAGAGTTGGGAACAGATACGCAGTATTTT.